The entry below gives a single TCR beta chain sequence along with its context. Its antigen is not known. The repertoire was sequenced with immunoSEQ multiplex PCR; TCRdb's copy has only in-frame clones and lacks some. Among 69,000 or so clones, about 90% were seen once, and the ten largest hold 1.3%. The record originates from a study of T cell responses to AZD1222 COVID-19 vaccine. Findings of the study overall: Spike was spanned by vaccine-associated CD4 TCRs, which were dominant at 160-218 and 743-854. Repertoires in all cases were sampled only once the peak T cell response had passed.

The CDR3 totals 13 residues. Germline CDR1 SGHTA, CDR2 FQGNSA. V dropped 4 bases and J dropped 2 bases, with 7 bases sitting between them. The receptor was isolated from an adult who received the AZD1222 COVID-19 vaccine. The sequencing here drew on peripheral blood, taken 28 days after the second AZD1222 dose. This chain connects TRBV7-2 to TRBJ2-3, with D hard to call. CDR3 protein: CASSSPNTDTQYF. The DNA for the CDR3 is TGTGCCAGCAGCTCGCCTAACACAGATACGCAGTATTTT.